The rows below give T cell receptor beta chains drawn from one sample of a study of radiotherapy plus CTLA-4 blockade in lung cancer. Repertoires were generated with immunoSEQ multiplex PCR, while TCRdb's copy carries only in-frame clones and drops some. The table has some 25,000 clones, roughly 70% seen once. Source: peripheral blood, taken from a patient treated with radiotherapy plus ipilimumab. These receptors were obtained from a human donor with non-small cell lung cancer whose response to radiotherapy plus ipilimumab could not be evaluated. CDR3s include the opening cysteine and the closing phenylalanine or tryptophan. The order of the fields is J gene, D gene, clone size, V gene, CDR3 DNA, CDR3 protein. A D gene is named only where the DNA matches it firmly. Not all rows give a size; the values are once, few, many and, for expanded clones, a class.

>TRBJ2-2|TRBD2|NA|TRBV7-9
TGTGCCAGCAGCTTAGGCAGCGGGACTATCGGGGAGCTGTTTTTT
CASSLGSGTIGELFF
>TRBJ1-2|TRBD1|NA|TRBV30
TGTGCCTGGTCTTACAGGGGAGAGGCTGGCTACACCTTC
CAWSYRGEAGYTF
>TRBJ1-4|TRBD1|NA|TRBV7-6
TGTGCCAGCAGCCCAGGACAGGGGCTTGCTGAAAAACTGTTTTTT
CASSPGQGLAEKLFF
>TRBJ2-2|TRBD1|once|TRBV19
TGTGCCATACAAGCGAGGACAGGGGTTTCGCAGTCCGGGGAGCTGTTTTTT
CAIQARTGVSQSGELFF
>TRBJ2-7|NA|NA|TRBV7-2
TGTGCCAGCAGCTTAGTAGCAGGGAAAGGCGAGCAGTACTTC
CASSLVAGKGEQYF
>TRBJ1-2|TRBD1|NA|TRBV28
TGTGCCAGCAGGGGGAATCAGGGGGCGGGAGGCTACACCTTC
CASRGNQGAGGYTF
>TRBJ1-5|NA|NA|TRBV2
TGTGCCAGCAGTGAATCGGGTATATTCAATCAGCCCCAGCATTTT
CASSESGIFNQPQHF
>TRBJ2-2|TRBD1|once|TRBV5-1
TGCGCCAGCAGAAGGTCCGGGACAGAGAACACCGGGGAGCTGTTTTTT
CASRRSGTENTGELFF
>TRBJ2-1|TRBD2|NA|TRBV19
TGTGCCAGCGCCCCGGGGACGATGTTGGGGACTAGCCGGCTGGTTCCGTTCTTC
CASAPGTMLGTSRLVPFF
>TRBJ1-4|NA|NA|TRBV5-5
TGTGCCAGCAGCTTGGGGCAGGTTCGTGATGGAGAAAAACTGTTTTTT
CASSLGQVRDGEKLFF
>TRBJ2-7|NA|once|TRBV7-2
TGTGCCAGCAGCTTTGTTCAGGAAACAACTTCCTACGAGCAGTACTTC
CASSFVQETTSYEQYF
>TRBJ2-7|TRBD2|NA|TRBV7-2
TGTGCCAGCAGCTTAGGACTAGCGGGAGTAACGCAGTACTTC
CASSLGLAGVTQYF
>TRBJ2-1|NA|once|TRBV29-1
TGCAGCATTGAATGGGGAGGGGGCTACAATGAGCAGTTCTTC
CSIEWGGGYNEQFF
>TRBJ1-2|NA|NA|TRBV18
TGTGCCAGCTCACCACTCCAGGGCTACTATGGCTACACCTTC
CASSPLQGYYGYTF
>TRBJ1-2|NA|NA|TRBV7-9
TGTGCCAGCAGCTTAATTGTCGGCAGGGGTTTCAGCGGCTACACCTTC
CASSLIVGRGFSGYTF
>TRBJ1-5|NA|few|TRBV4-2
TGTGCCAGTGGCCAGGTCAATCAGCCCCAGCATTTT
CASGQVNQPQHF
>TRBJ2-5|TRBD2|once|TRBV7-2
TGTGCCAGCAGCTACCAGTCGGGTAGCGGGGAGACCCAGTACTTC
CASSYQSGSGETQYF
>TRBJ2-2|TRBD1|NA|TRBV5-4
TGTGCCAGCAGCCCTGGACAGGGGGGTTTGACCGGGGAGCTGTTTTTT
CASSPGQGGLTGELFF
>TRBJ2-1|TRBD2|few|TRBV6-5
TGTGCCAGCAGTTATGGGCTAGCGGGAGTGTTGGAGTTCTTC
CASSYGLAGVLEFF
>TRBJ2-5|TRBD1|NA|TRBV29-1
TGCAGCGTTGAACCCGGACAGGGCGAGGGAGAGACCCAGTACTTC
CSVEPGQGEGETQYF
>TRBJ2-7|NA|NA|TRBV4-3
TGCGCCAGCAGCCAAAAATATACAGGCTTCTCCTACGAGCAGTACTTC
CASSQKYTGFSYEQYF
>TRBJ1-5|NA|NA|TRBV6-6
TGTGCCAGCAGTTCAACTACAGGAGGCAATCAGCCCCAGCATTTT
CASSSTTGGNQPQHF
>TRBJ2-6|NA|NA|TRBV7-2
TGTGCCAGCAGCGTCGGAGTTAACTCTGGGGCCAACGTCCTGACTTTC
CASSVGVNSGANVLTF
>TRBJ1-2|NA|NA|TRBV2
TGTGCCAGCAGTGAAGGGGCCAGGGGTGAAGACTATGGCTACACCTTC
CASSEGARGEDYGYTF
>TRBJ2-7|TRBD2|NA|TRBV7-8
TGTGCCAGCAGCAACCGACTAGCGCTCTCCTACGAGCAGTACTTC
CASSNRLALSYEQYF